This T cell receptor (beta chain) was sequenced for a study of T cell responses to AZD1222 COVID-19 vaccine. Profiling relied on immunoSEQ multiplex PCR, and the TCRdb table lists in-frame clones only, not all of them. The sample lists over 95,000 clones, approximately 91% occurring once. V gave up 4 bases and J gave up 6 bases, with 12 bases separating them. The CDR3 consists of 13 residues. Germline assignment: CDR1 SGHNT and CDR2 YENEEA. The chain combines TRBV11-3 with TRBJ1-1; D ambiguous. The receptor was derived from an adult who received the AZD1222 COVID-19 vaccine. Sequences were derived from peripheral blood, sampled 28 days after the second AZD1222 dose. The CDR3 loop reads CASSYHSRAEAFF. DNA for the CDR3: TGTGCCAGCAGCTATCATTCAAGGGCTGAAGCTTTCTTT.